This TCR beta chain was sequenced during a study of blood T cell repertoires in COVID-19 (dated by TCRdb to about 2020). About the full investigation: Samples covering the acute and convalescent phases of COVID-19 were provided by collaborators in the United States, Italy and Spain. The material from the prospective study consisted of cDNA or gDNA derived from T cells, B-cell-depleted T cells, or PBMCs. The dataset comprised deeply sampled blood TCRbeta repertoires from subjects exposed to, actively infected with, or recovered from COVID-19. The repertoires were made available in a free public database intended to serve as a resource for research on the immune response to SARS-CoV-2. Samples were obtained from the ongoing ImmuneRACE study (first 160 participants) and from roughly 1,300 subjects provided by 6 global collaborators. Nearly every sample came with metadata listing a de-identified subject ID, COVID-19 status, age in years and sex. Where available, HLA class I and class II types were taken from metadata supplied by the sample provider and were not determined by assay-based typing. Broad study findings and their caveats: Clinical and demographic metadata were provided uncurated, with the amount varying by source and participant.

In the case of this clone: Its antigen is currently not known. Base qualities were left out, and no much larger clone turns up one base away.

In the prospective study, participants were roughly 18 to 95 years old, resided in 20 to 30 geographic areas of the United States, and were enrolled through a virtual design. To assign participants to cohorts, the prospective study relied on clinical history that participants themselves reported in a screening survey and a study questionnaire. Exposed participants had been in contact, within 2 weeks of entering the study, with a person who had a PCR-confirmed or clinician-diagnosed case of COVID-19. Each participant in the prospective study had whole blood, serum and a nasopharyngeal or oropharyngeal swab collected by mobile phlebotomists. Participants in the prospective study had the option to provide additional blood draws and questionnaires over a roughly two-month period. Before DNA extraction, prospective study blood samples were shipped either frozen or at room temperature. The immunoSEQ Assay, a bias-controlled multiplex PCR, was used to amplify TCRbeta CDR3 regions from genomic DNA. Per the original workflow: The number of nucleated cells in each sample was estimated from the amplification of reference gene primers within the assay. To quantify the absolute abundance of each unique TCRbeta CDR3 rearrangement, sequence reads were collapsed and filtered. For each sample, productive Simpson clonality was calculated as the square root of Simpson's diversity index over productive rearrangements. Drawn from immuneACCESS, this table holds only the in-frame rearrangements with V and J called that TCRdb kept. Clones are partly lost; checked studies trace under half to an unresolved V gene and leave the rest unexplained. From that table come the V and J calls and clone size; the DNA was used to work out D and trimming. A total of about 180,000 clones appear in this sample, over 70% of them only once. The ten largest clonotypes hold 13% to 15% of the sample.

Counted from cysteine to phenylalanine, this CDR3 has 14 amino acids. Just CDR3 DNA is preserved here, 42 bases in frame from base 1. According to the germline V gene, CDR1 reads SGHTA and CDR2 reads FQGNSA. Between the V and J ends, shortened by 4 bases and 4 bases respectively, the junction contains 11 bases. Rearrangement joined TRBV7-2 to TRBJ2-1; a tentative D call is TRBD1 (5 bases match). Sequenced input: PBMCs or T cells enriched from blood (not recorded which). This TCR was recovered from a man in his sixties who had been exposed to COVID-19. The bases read TGTGCCAGCAGCTACAGACAGCCATACAATGAGCAGTTCTTC. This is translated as CASSYRQPYNEQFF.